Following are 25 T cell receptor beta chains from one sample sequenced in a study of T cells in Graves' hyperthyroidism and ophthalmopathy. Amplified TCR beta CDR3 regions came from RNA transcripts. When the TCR CDR3 underwent first-round RT-PCR, the HTBI primer set was used. TCRdb used MiXCR to reprocess the multiplex PCR reads, holding one entry per CDR3 protein. The repertoire holds a few hundred thousand distinct CDR3 sequences, with 40% to 55% as singletons. Sequencing input: peripheral blood or thyroid tissue (not recorded which). Source of these receptors: a woman aged 18 to 35 with Graves' hyperthyroidism.

This clonotype was detected once. V usage is TRBV10-3 and J usage is TRBJ1-1, with D perhaps matching TRBD1 (6 bases). The CDR3 is 15 residues long. Germline CDR1 and CDR2: ENHRY and SYGVKD. Trimming shortened V by 0 bases and J by 5 bases, and 13 bases separated the two germline ends. CDR3 region: CAISESTRGGTEAFF. In DNA, the CDR3 is TGTGCCATCAGTGAGTCGACCAGGGGCGGGACTGAAGCTTTCTTT.

This chain connects TRBV29-1 to TRBJ2-2; no clear D gene. The germline V and J ends were trimmed by 4 bases and 2 bases, with 5 bases remaining between them. CDR3 length: 12 residues. Germline loops: CDR1 SQVTM, CDR2 ANQGSEA. Here the CDR3 DNA reads TGCAGCGTTGGAATAAACACCGGGGAGCTGTTTTTT. Its translation: CSVGINTGELFF.

This clonotype occurred many times. The V call is TRBV10-3, the J call TRBJ1-6, with D maybe TRBD1 (5 bases). Germline assignment: CDR1 ENHRY and CDR2 SYGVKD. The CDR3 runs 13 residues. V shed 7 bases and J shed 3 bases, with 7 bases lying between them. CDR3 protein: CAIKGDYNSPLHF. CDR3 bases: TGTGCCATCAAAGGGGACTATAATTCACCCCTCCACTTT.

This clonotype was found many times. The chain combines TRBV29-1 with TRBJ1-1, with D perhaps matching TRBD1 (5 bases). CDR1 is SQVTM and CDR2 is ANQGSEA in the germline V gene. V was pared by 1 base and J by 6 bases, with 15 bases between. The CDR3 extends over 14 amino acids. The CDR3 DNA reads as TGCAGCGTTGAAGTAGGGACGGGGAGCGCTGAAGCTTTCTTT. It yields the protein CSVEVGTGSAEAFF.

This clonotype was observed a few times. The V gene is TRBV7-9, the J gene TRBJ1-5; D gene ambiguous. Trimming took off 5 bases at V and 3 bases at J, with 11 bases between the two ends. CDR1 is SEHNR and CDR2 is FQNEAQ in the germline V gene (reference sequence). CDR3 size: 14 residues. CDR3 sequence (DNA): TGTGCCAGCAGCCTCGTAGGTATCAATCAGCCCCAGCATTTT. Translation: CASSLVGINQPQHF.

This clonotype showed up just a few times. This chain uses TRBV19 with TRBJ2-7; D may be TRBD2 (6 bases). V lost 2 bases and J lost 3, with 17 bases in between. Germline V gene sequence: CDR1 LNHDA, CDR2 SQIVND (reference sequence). This CDR3 spans 16 amino acids. CDR3 sequence reads: CASSISFWDSYYEQYF. The CDR3 DNA reads TGTGCCAGTAGTATATCCTTTTGGGACTCCTACTACGAGCAGTACTTC.

This rearrangement joins TRBV2 to TRBJ2-7; possible D gene TRBD2, 5 bases. This CDR3 comprises 14 residues. Germline CDR1 SNHLY, CDR2 FYNNEI. Trimming left V 8 bases short and J 4 bases short, with 18 bases between. The CDR3 DNA reads as TGTGCCAGCCGACGCCCCGGGATCGGGTACGAGCAGTACTTC. Residues: CASRRPGIGYEQYF.

To note about this clonotype: This may be a read error, as it is one base from a much larger clone. The conserved phenylalanine or tryptophan normally closing the CDR3 is absent here, so this likely arose from a read error. The V call is TRBV11-2, the J call TRBJ1-2; possible D gene TRBD1, 5 bases. Looked up from germline, CDR1 is SGHAT and CDR2 is FQNNGV. This CDR3 has 12 residues. The CDR3 reads CSVDPGGYGYTL. As DNA, the CDR3 is TGCAGCGTGGACCCGGGGGGCTATGGCTACACCCTC.

This clonotype was counted at least ten times. The rearrangement uses TRBV5-1 and TRBJ1-1; possible D gene TRBD1, 6 bases. In germline, CDR1 is SGHRS, CDR2 YFSETQ. The CDR3 has 14 residues. V lost 4 bases and J 0 bases, leaving 10 bases between the germline ends. The CDR3 DNA reads as TGCGCCAGCAGCGTGGGGGCTGTGAACACTGAAGCTTTCTTT. This codes for CASSVGAVNTEAFF. The whole variable domain, filled in from reference TRBV5-1 and TRBJ1-1, reads KAGVTQTPRYLIKTRGQQVTLSCSPISGHRSVSWYQQTPGQGLQFLFEYFSETQRNKGNFPGRFSGRQFSNSRSEMNVSTLELGDSALYLCASSVGAVNTEAFFGQGTRLTVV.

The CDR3 reads CASSYRSPRDEQYF. As DNA, the CDR3 is TGTGCCAGCAGTTACAGGAGCCCCCGGGACGAGCAGTACTTC. The chain is built from TRBV11-2 and TRBJ2-7; D is possibly TRBD1 (5 bases). The germline V gene has CDR1 SGHAT and CDR2 FQNNGV. Trimming pared 6 bases from V and 5 bases from J, leaving 17 bases between. The CDR3 runs 14 residues. The full variable domain, completed using reference TRBV11-2 and TRBJ2-7, is EAGVAQSPRYKIIEKRQSVAFWCNPISGHATLYWYQQILGQGPKLLIQFQNNGVVDDSQLPKDRFSAERLKGVDSTLKIQPAKLEDSAVYLCASSYRSPRDEQYFGPGTRLTVT.

This clonotype was observed a single time. Possible read error: a much larger clone is one base away. The rearrangement links TRBV7-6 to TRBJ2-5, with D possibly being TRBD2 (6 bases). Germline V gives CDR1 SGHVS, CDR2 FNYEAQ. The CDR3 length is 14 residues. Trimming took 8 bases from V and 8 from J, leaving 21 bases between them. The CDR3 DNA reads TGTGCCAGCGGGGATCTAGCGACCGAAAATACCCAGTACTTC. Its translation: CASGDLATENTQYF.

The V gene is TRBV25-1, the J gene TRBJ1-2, with D unresolved. Trimming pared 5 bases from V and 0 bases from J, leaving 19 bases between. Germline values: CDR1 MGHDK, CDR2 SYGVNS. The CDR3 has 17 amino acids. The CDR3 DNA sequence: TGTGCCAGCAGTTTAGGTCGCGGATACAATTCTAACTATGGCTACACCTTC. It specifies CASSLGRGYNSNYGYTF.

This chain uses TRBV7-6 with TRBJ2-7, with TRBD2 matching 11 bases. The trim removed 6 bases at V and 3 bases at J, leaving 13 bases unmatched. This CDR3 has 17 amino acids. Per germline, CDR1 SGHVS and CDR2 FNYEAQ. This chain's CDR3 is CASSYSLTSGEYYEQYF. The CDR3, as DNA: TGTGCCAGCAGTTACTCCTTGACTAGCGGGGAATACTACGAGCAGTACTTC.

This clonotype has only a few counts. This chain joins TRBV2 and TRBJ1-5; no clear D gene. The CDR3 runs 14 residues. V was clipped by 0 bases and J by 6 bases, with 9 bases between them. The V gene's germline CDR1 is SNHLY and CDR2 FYNNEI. Here the CDR3 reads CASSEAVVAQPQHF. For the CDR3, the DNA is TGTGCCAGCAGTGAAGCGGTCGTGGCTCAGCCCCAGCATTTT.

This clonotype was seen a handful of times. A junction boundary mismatches the germline segment, possibly from a read error. The J gene is TRBJ2-6, the V gene TRBV10-3; no reliable D call. The CDR3 is made up of 12 amino acids. Per germline, CDR1 ENHRY and CDR2 SYGVKD. CDR3 residues: CASSEGANVLTF. The DNA of the CDR3 is TGTGCCAGCAGTGAGGGGGCCAACGTCCTGACTTTC.

This clonotype was detected ten times or more. This chain joins TRBV29-1 and TRBJ1-6; TRBD1 might be the D (5 bases). V lost 4 bases, J lost 7 bases, and 11 bases lay in between. The CDR3 length is 13 residues. CDR1 and CDR2 (germline): SQVTM, ANQGSEA. CDR3 DNA: TGCAGCGTTGCCCAGGGCGAAAATTCACCCCTCCACTTT. Its protein is CSVAQGENSPLHF.

This clonotype was counted only a few times. The V and J genes are TRBV20-1 and TRBJ2-7, with D uncertain. The germline gives CDR1 DFQATT, CDR2 SNEGSKA (reference sequence). The CDR3 totals 12 residues. V lost 6 bases and J 2 bases, leaving 11 bases between the germline ends. The CDR3 DNA sequence: TGCAGTGCAACACCTGGGACCTACGAGCAGTACTTC. Translating gives CSATPGTYEQYF.

This clonotype was recorded a few times. For the CDR3, the DNA is TGCAGCGTTGAGGGGGGAGGGAGCACAGATACGCAGTATTTT. Protein: CSVEGGGSTDTQYF. The chain employs TRBV29-1 and TRBJ2-3; TRBD2 matches at 7 bases. The CDR3 has 14 residues. V lost 3 bases and J lost 0; bases outside the gene matches: 3. Germline CDR1 is SQVTM and CDR2 is ANQGSEA.

This clonotype came up many times. This chain links TRBV25-1 with TRBJ2-3; maybe TRBD1 (6 bases). The V end lost 3 bases, the J end lost 0 bases, and 16 bases lay between the germline ends. The CDR3 is 17 residues long. In germline, CDR1 is MGHDK, CDR2 SYGVNS. The CDR3 DNA follows: TGTGCCAGCAGTGAGGGAAGGCAGGGACAAAGCACAGATACGCAGTATTTT. It is translated as CASSEGRQGQSTDTQYF.

The chain couples TRBV10-3 to TRBJ2-7; 10 bases fit TRBD1. There are 12 residues in the CDR3. CDR1 is ENHRY, CDR2 SYGVKD, per germline. J lost 5 bases, V lost 11 bases, and 6 bases had no gene match. CDR3 amino acids: CACAGTGDEQYF. The CDR3 DNA reads TGTGCCTGTGCCGGGACAGGGGACGAGCAGTACTTC.

On this clonotype: The germline gene is not matched at one end of the junction; a read error may be the cause. This chain links TRBV3-1 with TRBJ2-7; a possible D gene is TRBD1 (5 bases). This CDR3 has 13 amino acids. Germline CDR1 and CDR2: LGHDT and YNNKEL (reference sequence). The CDR3 loop is CASSPTVSYEQCF. In nucleotides, the CDR3 is TGTGCCAGCAGCCCGACAGTCTCCTACGAGCAGTGCTTC.

This clonotype showed up many times. The chain has TRBV10-3 and TRBJ1-4, with a possible D match to TRBD1 (5 bases). The germline CDR1 and CDR2 sequences are ENHRY and SYGVKD. The ends were cut back, 8 bases at V and 7 bases at J, with 14 bases in the middle. This CDR3 contains 13 residues. Here the CDR3 DNA reads TGTGCCATCGGGCAGGGATATGGTGAAAAACTGTTTTTT. Translation gives CAIGQGYGEKLFF.

This clonotype has ten or more counts. At one of its ends the junction is not consistent with the germline gene, which may arise from a read error. J is TRBJ1-2 and V is TRBV12-3 or TRBV12-4, with D uncertain. This CDR3 has 11 residues. The CDR3 bases are TGTGCCAGCAGTTTAAGGGCAGACCTCAACTTC. Its protein is CASSLRADLNF.

Details on this clonotype: The junction shows a germline mismatch at one end, possibly a read error. The rearrangement uses TRBV7-9 and TRBJ1-3; D gene unclear. Germline CDR1 is SEHNR and CDR2 is FQNEAQ (reference sequence). This CDR3 has 13 amino acids. CDR3 sequence (DNA): TGTGCCAGCAGCTTCAGCTCTGGAAACACCGTATATTTT. This codes for CASSFSSGNTVYF.

This clonotype was seen a handful of times. This chain joins TRBV7-2 and TRBJ2-3; D possibly matches TRBD1 or TRBD2 (5 bases each). The CDR3 has 13 amino acids. Germline assignment: CDR1 SGHTA and CDR2 FQGNSA. V was cut by 5 bases and J by 12 bases, with 18 bases left in between. CDR3 coding DNA: TGTGCCAGCAGCCTAGGAGGCCGAGACAGCCAGTATTTT. Amino acid sequence: CASSLGGRDSQYF. Combining the CDR3 with reference TRBV7-2 and TRBJ2-3 gives the whole variable domain GAGVSQSPSNKVTEKGKDVELRCDPISGHTALYWYRQSLGQGLEFLIYFQGNSAPDKSGLPSDRFSAERTGGSVSTLTIQRTQQEDSAVYLCASSLGGRDSQYFGPGTRLTVL.